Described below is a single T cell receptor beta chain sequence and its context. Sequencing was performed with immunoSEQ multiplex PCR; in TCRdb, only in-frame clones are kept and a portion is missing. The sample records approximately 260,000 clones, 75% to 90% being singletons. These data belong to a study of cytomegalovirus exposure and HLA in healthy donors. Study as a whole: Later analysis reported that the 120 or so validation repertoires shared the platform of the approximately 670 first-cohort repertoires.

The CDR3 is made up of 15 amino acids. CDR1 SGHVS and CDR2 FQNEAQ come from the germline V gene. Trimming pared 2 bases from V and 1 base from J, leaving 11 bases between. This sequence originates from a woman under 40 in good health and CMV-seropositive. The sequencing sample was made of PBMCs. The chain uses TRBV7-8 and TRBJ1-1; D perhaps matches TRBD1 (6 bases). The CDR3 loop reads CASSLKDRKNTEAFF. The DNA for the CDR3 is TGTGCCAGCAGCTTAAAGGACAGAAAGAACACTGAAGCTTTCTTT.